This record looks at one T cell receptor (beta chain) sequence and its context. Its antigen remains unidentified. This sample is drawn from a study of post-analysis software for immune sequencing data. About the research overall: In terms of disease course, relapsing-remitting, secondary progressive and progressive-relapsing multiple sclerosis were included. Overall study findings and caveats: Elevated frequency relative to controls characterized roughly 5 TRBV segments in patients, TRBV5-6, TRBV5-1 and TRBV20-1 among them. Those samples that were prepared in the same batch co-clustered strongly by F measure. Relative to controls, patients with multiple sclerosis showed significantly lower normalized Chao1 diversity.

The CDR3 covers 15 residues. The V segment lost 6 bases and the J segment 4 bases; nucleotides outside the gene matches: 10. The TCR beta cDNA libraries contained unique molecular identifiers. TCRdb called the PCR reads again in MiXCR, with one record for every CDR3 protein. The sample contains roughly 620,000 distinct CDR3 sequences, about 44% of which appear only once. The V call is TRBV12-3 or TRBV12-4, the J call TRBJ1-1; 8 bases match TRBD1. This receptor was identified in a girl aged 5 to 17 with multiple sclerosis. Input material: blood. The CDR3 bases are TGTGCCAGCAGGCCTCAGGGGGCATTGGGCACTGAAGCTTTCTTT. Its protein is CASRPQGALGTEAFF.